This T cell receptor beta chain emerged from a study of blood T cell repertoires in COVID-19. Whole-study context: Sources were T cells, B-cell-depleted T cells, or PBMCs; the material itself was cDNA or gDNA.

Clinical history as reported by participants underpinned cohort assignment. Each recovered donor of Cohort 3 presented with two negative PCRs, clearance, or symptom resolution. In the source study's methods: How many nucleated cells were present was estimated from reference gene primer amplification. The protocol was immunoSEQ multiplex PCR, while the TCRdb copy is restricted to in-frame clones and leaves out a portion. V and J calls and clone size follow that table, whereas D and trimming were derived from the DNA. The table lists some 340,000 clones, about four fifths of them singletons. CDR1 is SGHTA and CDR2 is FQGNSA in the germline V gene. The CDR3 covers 16 residues. Losses at the gene ends were 0 bases for V and 3 bases for J; bases not matched to a gene: 6.

The source material was PBMCs or T cells enriched from blood (not recorded which). The chain uses TRBV7-2 and TRBJ2-3; TRBD2 matches at 7 bases. This clonotype originated in a woman aged 50 to 60 who had recovered from COVID-19. CDR3 protein: CASSLAAGSGTDTQYF. DNA for the CDR3: TGTGCCAGCAGCTTAGCAGCGGGATCAGGGACAGATACGCAGTATTTT.